The entry that follows covers one T cell receptor (beta chain) sequence. This sample is part of a study of technical replicates of blood from a few donors. Clones were sequenced by immunoSEQ multiplex PCR, and TCRdb holds only the in-frame ones, with some missing. The table shows roughly 80,000 clones, with 90% to 95% occurring only once. V gave up 3 bases and J gave up 9 bases; unmatched junction bases: 4. This CDR3 contains 13 residues. CDR1 and CDR2 from the germline V gene are SGHDT and YYEEEE. The chain uses TRBV5-6 and TRBJ2-1, with 9 bases matching TRBD1. The clonotype comes from a human donor in good health. Sequenced sample: T cells isolated from PBMCs. The CDR3 reads CASSSTGGGEQFF. DNA for the CDR3: TGTGCCAGCAGCTCGACAGGGGGGGGTGAGCAGTTCTTC.